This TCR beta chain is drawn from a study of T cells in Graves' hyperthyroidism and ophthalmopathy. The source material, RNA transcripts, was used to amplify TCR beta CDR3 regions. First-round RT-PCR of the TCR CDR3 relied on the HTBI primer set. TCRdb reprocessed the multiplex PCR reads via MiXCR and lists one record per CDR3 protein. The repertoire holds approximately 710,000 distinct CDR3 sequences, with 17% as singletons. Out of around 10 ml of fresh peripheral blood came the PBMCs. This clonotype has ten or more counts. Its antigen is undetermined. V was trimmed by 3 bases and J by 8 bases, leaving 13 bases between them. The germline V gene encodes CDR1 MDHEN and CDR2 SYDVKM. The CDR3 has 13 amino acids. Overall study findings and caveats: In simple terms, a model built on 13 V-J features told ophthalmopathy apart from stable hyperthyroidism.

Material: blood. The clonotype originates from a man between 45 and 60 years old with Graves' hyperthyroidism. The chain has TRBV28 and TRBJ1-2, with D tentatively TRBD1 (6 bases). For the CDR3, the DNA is TGTGCCAGCAGTTTCTCACAGGGAGGCGGCTACACCTTC. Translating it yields CASSFSQGGGYTF.